This TCR beta chain was obtained from a study of neurological immune-mediated disorders. V lost 3 bases, J lost 0 bases, and 11 bases lay in between. CDR3 length: 15 amino acids. TCRdb passed the 5' RACE reads through MiXCR, listing each CDR3 protein once. The sample contains more than 70,000 distinct CDR3 sequences, under 20% of which appear only once. This clonotype occurred many times. This chain uses TRBV12-3 or TRBV12-4 with TRBJ1-1; D is ambiguous. The sample consisted of PBMCs. The receptor was derived from a woman aged 35 to 49 in good health. The CDR3 bases are TGTGCCAGCAGTTTGACCCGGGATTTGAACACTGAAGCTTTCTTT. This gives the protein CASSLTRDLNTEAFF.